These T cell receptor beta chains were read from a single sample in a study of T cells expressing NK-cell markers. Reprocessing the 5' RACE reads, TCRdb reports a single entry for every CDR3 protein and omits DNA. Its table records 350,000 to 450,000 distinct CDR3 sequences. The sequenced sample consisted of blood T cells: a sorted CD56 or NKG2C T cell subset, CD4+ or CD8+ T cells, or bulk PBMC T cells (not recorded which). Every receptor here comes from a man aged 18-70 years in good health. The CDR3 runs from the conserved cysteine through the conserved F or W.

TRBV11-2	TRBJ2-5	CASSLGLAGGWFQETQYF
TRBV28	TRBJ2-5	CASRKDRGRQETQYF
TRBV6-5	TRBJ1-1	CASRRDLRGNTEAFF
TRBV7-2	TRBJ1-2	CASSINRDGYTF
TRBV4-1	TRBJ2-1	CASSQMTSGFNEQFF
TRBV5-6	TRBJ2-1	CASSLYRGSYNEQFF
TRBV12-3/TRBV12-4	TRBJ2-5	CASRPGGGVQETQYF
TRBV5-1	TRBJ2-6	CASSLRGSSSGANVLTF
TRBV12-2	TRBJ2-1	CASRLLGAAYNEQFF
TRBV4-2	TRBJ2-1	CASSQKLSLAGGDSYNEQFF
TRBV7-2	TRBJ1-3	CASSLGLSGNTIYF
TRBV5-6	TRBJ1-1	CASSRDRGLNTEAFF
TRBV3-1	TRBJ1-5	CASSQGVSNQPQHF
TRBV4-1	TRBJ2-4	CASSQTNLLAKNIQYF
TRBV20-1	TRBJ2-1	CSGGRRGSEQFF
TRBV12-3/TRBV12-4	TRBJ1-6	CASSPGTSSPLHF
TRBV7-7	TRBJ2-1	CASSFGIYNEQFF